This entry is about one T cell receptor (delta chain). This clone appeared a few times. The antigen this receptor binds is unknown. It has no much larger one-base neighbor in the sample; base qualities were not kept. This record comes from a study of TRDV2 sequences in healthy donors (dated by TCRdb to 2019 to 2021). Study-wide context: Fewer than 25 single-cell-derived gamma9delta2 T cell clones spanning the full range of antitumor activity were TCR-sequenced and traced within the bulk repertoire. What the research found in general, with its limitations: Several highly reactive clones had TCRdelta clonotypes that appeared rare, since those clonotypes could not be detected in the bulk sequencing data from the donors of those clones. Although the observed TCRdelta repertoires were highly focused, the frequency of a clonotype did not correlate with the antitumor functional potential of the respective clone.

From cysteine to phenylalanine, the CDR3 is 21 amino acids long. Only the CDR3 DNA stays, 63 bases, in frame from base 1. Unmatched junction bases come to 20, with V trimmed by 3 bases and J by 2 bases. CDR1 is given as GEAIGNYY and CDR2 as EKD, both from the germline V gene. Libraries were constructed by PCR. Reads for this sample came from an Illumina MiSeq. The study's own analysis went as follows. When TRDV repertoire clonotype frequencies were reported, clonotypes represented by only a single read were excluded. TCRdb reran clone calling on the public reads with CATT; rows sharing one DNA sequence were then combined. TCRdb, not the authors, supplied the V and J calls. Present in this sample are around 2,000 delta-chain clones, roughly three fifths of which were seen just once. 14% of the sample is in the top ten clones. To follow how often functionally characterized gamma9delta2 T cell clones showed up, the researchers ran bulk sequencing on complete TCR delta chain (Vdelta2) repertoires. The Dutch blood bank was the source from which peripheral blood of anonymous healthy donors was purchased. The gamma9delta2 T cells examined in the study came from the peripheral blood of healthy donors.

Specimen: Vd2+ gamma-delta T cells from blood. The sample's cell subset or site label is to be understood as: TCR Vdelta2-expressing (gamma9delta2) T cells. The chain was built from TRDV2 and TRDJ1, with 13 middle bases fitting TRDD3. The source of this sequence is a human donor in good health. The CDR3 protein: CACDPVTGGYGANGGTDKLIF. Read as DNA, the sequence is TGTGCCTGTGACCCCGTTACTGGGGGATACGGGGCAAATGGAGGGACCGATAAACTCATCTTT.